The 32 T cell receptor beta chains below come from one sample, sequenced in a study of blood T cell repertoires in COVID-19. Sequencing was performed with immunoSEQ multiplex PCR; in TCRdb, only in-frame clones are kept and a portion is missing. The sample records about 360,000 clones, 75% to 90% being singletons. The sequenced material came from peripheral blood. The receptor source for this set is a woman aged 55-70 years with COVID-19, enrolled during active disease.

V gene TRBV19 combines with J gene TRBJ2-7; 7 bases fit TRBD1. The ends lost 9 bases at V and 3 bases at J; junction bases unmatched: 17. The CDR3 runs 16 residues. Looked up from germline, CDR1 is LNHDA and CDR2 is SQIVND (reference sequence). The CDR3 bases are TGTGCCAGCACTCCGACAGGGACACGATATCGCTACGAGCAGTACTTC. It specifies CASTPTGTRYRYEQYF.

V is TRBV5-1 and J is TRBJ2-3; TRBD1 agrees at 8 bases. The V segment lost 4 bases and the J segment 5 bases; nucleotides outside the gene matches: 6. Germline CDR1 and CDR2: SGHRS and YFSETQ. The length of the CDR3 is 14 residues. CDR3 DNA sequence: TGCGCCAGCAGCGCCAGCGGACAGGGAGATACGCAGTATTTT. It yields the protein CASSASGQGDTQYF.

This clone occurred once. The CDR3 nucleotides read TGTGCCAGCAGTTACCCACTCCTACGACAGGGAATGAAGGACGAGCAGTACTTC. Translation: CASSYPLLRQGMKDEQYF. The chain has TRBV6-2 or TRBV6-3 and TRBJ2-7, with 7 nucleotides matching TRBD1. After removal of 2 bases from V and 5 bases from J, the junction contained 18 bases not matched to a gene. This CDR3 is built from 18 residues. Germline V CDR1 and CDR2: MNHEY, SVGEGT.

The gene calls are TRBV5-1 and TRBJ1-6; weak D call: TRBD1 (6 bases). The V gene lost 3 bases and the J gene lost 6 bases, with 16 bases spanning the gap. Germline CDR1 is SGHRS and CDR2 is YFSETQ. The CDR3 consists of 16 residues. The DNA of the CDR3 is TGCGCCAGCAGCTCCCAACAGGGAGGGTCTAATTCACCCCTCCACTTT. As protein: CASSSQQGGSNSPLHF.

DNA of the CDR3: TGTGCCAGCAGTACCCGGGGGTACAATGAGCAGTTCTTC. This gives the protein CASSTRGYNEQFF. This sequence joins TRBV2 and TRBJ2-1; the D gene is possibly TRBD2 (6 bases). The CDR3 has 13 amino acids. V was trimmed by 5 bases and J by 4 bases, leaving 9 bases between them. From germline, CDR1 is SNHLY and CDR2 FYNNEI.

The V call is TRBV5-1, the J call TRBJ2-1, with TRBD2 matching over 13 bases. Germline lookup yields CDR1 SGHRS and CDR2 YFSETQ. The CDR3 extends over 19 amino acids. V trimming: 7 bases; J trimming: 0 bases; junction bases outside the gene matches: 13. CDR3 sequence (DNA): TGCGCCAGCGGATCCGAAGGACTAGCGGGGGCGAGCTCCTACAATGAGCAGTTCTTC. It codes for CASGSEGLAGASSYNEQFF. The complete variable domain, with remaining parts taken from reference TRBV5-1 and TRBJ2-1, reads KAGVTQTPRYLIKTRGQQVTLSCSPISGHRSVSWYQQTPGQGLQFLFEYFSETQRNKGNFPGRFSGRQFSNSRSEMNVSTLELGDSALYLCASGSEGLAGASSYNEQFFGPGTRLTVL.

The chain recombines TRBV19 with TRBJ2-2; maybe TRBD2 (6 bases). This CDR3 spans 14 amino acids. Germline V gives CDR1 LNHDA, CDR2 SQIVND (reference sequence). Trimming took off 5 bases at V and 6 bases at J, with 13 bases between the two ends. DNA for the CDR3: TGTGCCAGTAGTCCCCTATGGGGGGCCGGGGAGCTGTTTTTT. It translates to CASSPLWGAGELFF. Full variable domain (outside the CDR3, taken from reference TRBV19 and TRBJ2-2): DGGITQSPKYLFRKEGQNVTLSCEQNLNHDAMYWYRQDPGQGLRLIYYSQIVNDFQKGDIAEGYSVSREKKESFPLTVTSAQKNPTAFYLCASSPLWGAGELFFGEGSRLTVL.

This rearrangement joins TRBV12-3 or TRBV12-4 to TRBJ2-1, with TRBD2 as a possible D gene (5 bases). V lost 6 bases and J 8 bases, leaving 8 bases between the germline ends. There are 11 residues in the CDR3. The CDR3 sequence: CASSGVHEQFF. The DNA for the CDR3 is TGTGCCAGCAGCGGGGTTCATGAGCAGTTCTTC.

The V and J genes are TRBV18 and TRBJ2-6, with a weak D call TRBD1 (6 bases). The CDR3 consists of 18 residues. The V gene lost 1 base and the J gene lost 4 bases, with 17 bases spanning the gap. Germline V gene sequence: CDR1 KGHSH, CDR2 LQKENI. The CDR3 DNA follows: TGTGCCAGCTCACCACGTCGGCAGGGGTTGGGAGGGGCCAACGTCCTGACTTTC. Translating gives CASSPRRQGLGGANVLTF.

This clone appeared once. The chain combines TRBV6-6 with TRBJ2-2; 9 bases agree with TRBD1. V trimming: 8 bases; J trimming: 4 bases; junction bases outside the gene matches: 5. The length of the CDR3 is 14 residues. The germline V gene encodes CDR1 MNHNY and CDR2 SVGAGI (reference sequence). CDR3 amino acids: CASRTGVLTGELFF. CDR3 bases: TGTGCCAGCCGGACAGGGGTTCTCACCGGGGAGCTGTTTTTT.

The chain combines TRBV14 with TRBJ1-3, with D possibly being TRBD1 (6 bases). The CDR3 contains 15 residues. The V end was cut by 7 bases, the J end by 0 bases, with 13 bases between. CDR1 SGHDN and CDR2 FVKESK come from the germline V gene. The CDR3 loop is CASTLTGTSGNTIYF. CDR3 DNA: TGTGCCAGCACCCTCACAGGGACCTCTGGAAACACCATATATTTT.

The J gene is TRBJ2-5, the V gene TRBV18; 7 bases map to TRBD1. Trimming at V came to 2 bases and at J to 5 bases, leaving 14 bases not matched to a gene. The CDR3 spans 17 residues. Germline V lookup: CDR1 KGHSH, CDR2 LQKENI. The CDR3: CASSPNPTTGSGETQYF. The CDR3 DNA reads TGTGCCAGCTCACCAAATCCAACGACAGGGTCGGGTGAGACCCAGTACTTC.

Notes on this clone: Different DNA sequences within this sample yield the same CDR3. The J gene is TRBJ2-5, the V gene TRBV19, with TRBD2 identical over 9 bases. The germline V gene encodes CDR1 LNHDA and CDR2 SQIVND (reference sequence). The junction had 3 bases not matched to a gene; V was cut back by 3 bases and J by 4 bases. The length of the CDR3 is 14 residues. DNA for the CDR3: TGTGCCAGTAGTATCAGGCGGGGGGGAGAGACCCAGTACTTC. Its protein product is CASSIRRGGETQYF.

V is TRBV21-1 and J is TRBJ2-7; the tabulated D call, TRBD2, remains unverified against the DNA. TRBV21-1 is annotated as a pseudogene. This CDR3 comprises 15 residues. The DNA of the CDR3 is TGTGCCAGCAGCAAAGAGTGGTACGGCGCGGACGAGCAGTACTTC. It is translated as CASSKEWYGADEQYF.

The chain couples TRBV10-3 to TRBJ2-3; D is possibly TRBD1 (6 bases). Trimming shortened V by 10 bases and J by 0 bases, and 11 bases separated the two germline ends. This CDR3 is 13 amino acids long. Germline CDR1 is ENHRY and CDR2 is SYGVKD. The CDR3 reads CATLQGSTDTQYF. CDR3 DNA: TGTGCCACACTACAGGGTAGCACAGATACGCAGTATTTT.

The chain has TRBV5-4 and TRBJ1-2, with TRBD1 identical over 9 bases. Germline trimming cut 4 bases from V and 7 bases from J; bases unmatched to any gene: 11. The CDR3 extends over 15 amino acids. Germline assignment: CDR1 SGHNT and CDR2 YYREEE (reference sequence). The CDR3 is CASSNNTGGRGGYTF. CDR3 bases: TGTGCCAGCAGCAATAACACAGGGGGCAGGGGTGGCTACACCTTC.

This chain links TRBV7-9 with TRBJ2-3; the match to TRBD2 covers 8 bases. Looked up from germline, CDR1 is SEHNR and CDR2 is FQNEAQ (reference sequence). The CDR3 length is 17 residues. Losses at the gene ends were 2 bases for V and 5 bases for J; bases not matched to a gene: 12. The CDR3 DNA follows: TGTGCCAGCAGCTTAACGGGGAGCGGGGGCCGGGGAGATACGCAGTATTTT. Translating gives CASSLTGSGGRGDTQYF. Using reference TRBV7-9 and TRBJ2-3 for the parts outside the CDR3, the full variable domain is DTGVSQNPRHKITKRGQNVTFRCDPISEHNRLYWYRQTLGQGPEFLTYFQNEAQLEKSRLLSDRFSAERPKGSFSTLEIQRTEQGDSAMYLCASSLTGSGGRGDTQYFGPGTRLTVL.

V and J are TRBV7-3 and TRBJ2-1, with a tentative D call TRBD2 (6 bases). The CDR3 covers 15 residues. The V gene lost 3 bases and the J gene lost 0 bases, with 9 bases spanning the gap. CDR1 and CDR2 (germline): SGHTA, FQGTGA. The CDR3 DNA follows: TGTGCCAGCAGCTTTGCGGGGTCCTCCTACAATGAGCAGTTCTTC. This gives the protein CASSFAGSSYNEQFF. The full variable domain, in which reference TRBV7-3 and TRBJ2-1 provide the parts outside the CDR3, is GAGVSQTPSNKVTEKGKYVELRCDPISGHTALYWYRQSLGQGPEFLIYFQGTGAADDSGLPNDRFFAVRPEGSVSTLKIQRTERGDSAVYLCASSFAGSSYNEQFFGPGTRLTVL.

The chain employs TRBV12-5 and TRBJ1-1; D gene uncertain. The germline gives CDR1 LGHNT, CDR2 FRNRAP. The V end was cut by 0 bases, the J end by 1 base, with 15 bases between. The CDR3 sequence is 17 residues long. The CDR3 nucleotides read TGTGCTAGTGGTTTGGTTATTTCTCGAGAGGGGAACACTGAAGCTTTCTTT. Its protein product is CASGLVISREGNTEAFF.

The gene calls are TRBV6-5 and TRBJ1-1; no firm D call. Germline lookup yields CDR1 MNHEY and CDR2 SVGAGI. Trimming took 6 bases from V and 0 from J, leaving 14 bases between them. The CDR3 has 15 residues. The CDR3 bases are TGTGCCAGCAGCTTCGACTTAGGCTTGAACACTGAAGCTTTCTTT. Translated: CASSFDLGLNTEAFF.

This chain uses TRBV11-2 with TRBJ1-2; no clear D gene. Trimming stripped 1 base from V and 3 bases from J, with 6 bases between. CDR3 length: 13 residues. Germline V gene lookup returns CDR1 SGHAT and CDR2 FQNNGV. The CDR3 loop reads CASSLVEDYGYTF. The CDR3 coding sequence is TGTGCCAGCAGCTTAGTGGAGGACTATGGCTACACCTTC. The whole variable domain, remainder taken from reference TRBV11-2 and TRBJ1-2, is EAGVAQSPRYKIIEKRQSVAFWCNPISGHATLYWYQQILGQGPKLLIQFQNNGVVDDSQLPKDRFSAERLKGVDSTLKIQPAKLEDSAVYLCASSLVEDYGYTFGSGTRLTVV.

This clone came up a few times. V and J are TRBV27 and TRBJ1-2; 8 nucleotides agree with TRBD1. CDR3 length equals 14 residues. V gave up 4 bases and J gave up 4 bases; unmatched junction bases: 5. Germline CDR1 and CDR2: MNHEY and SMNVEV (reference sequence). For the CDR3, the DNA is TGTGCCAGCAGTTCCCAGGGGGCTAGCTATGGCTACACCTTC. Amino acid sequence: CASSSQGASYGYTF.

DNA for the CDR3: TGTGCCAGCATAGGGCATAGGACAGGGGGCTCGAGGTCCCAGCATTTT. This encodes CASIGHRTGGSRSQHF. V is TRBV25-1 and J is TRBJ1-5; 11 nucleotides align to TRBD1. Germline CDR1 and CDR2: MGHDK and SYGVNS. The CDR3 extends over 16 amino acids. J was trimmed by 11 bases and V by 7 bases; bases with no gene match: 16. Full variable domain (outside the CDR3, taken from reference TRBV25-1 and TRBJ1-5): EADIYQTPRYLVIGTGKKITLECSQTMGHDKMYWYQQDPGMELHLIHYSYGVNSTEKGDLSSESTVSRIRTEHFPLTLESARPSHTSQYLCASIGHRTGGSRSQHFGDGTRLSIL.

The genes are TRBV11-2 and TRBJ1-1; 7 positions agree with TRBD1. There are 17 residues in the CDR3. With V trimmed by 1 base and J by 6 bases, 14 bases remained unmatched. Germline assignment: CDR1 SGHAT and CDR2 FQNNGV. The CDR3 DNA sequence: TGTGCCAGCAGCTTAGGTGCAGGGGGTGAGTTATTTGCTGAAGCTTTCTTT. Its translation: CASSLGAGGELFAEAFF.

The rearrangement links TRBV2 to TRBJ2-2; the match to TRBD1 covers 10 bases. Trimming cost V 6 bases and J 7 bases; bases outside gene matches: 8. This CDR3 has 15 amino acids. The germline V gene encodes CDR1 SNHLY and CDR2 FYNNEI. DNA for the CDR3: TGTGCCAGCAGCCCAGACAGGGGGCAGAACGGGGAGCTGTTTTTT. It yields the protein CASSPDRGQNGELFF.

The gene calls are TRBV11-2 and TRBJ2-5; TRBD2 aligns across 11 bases. The CDR3 sequence is 19 residues long. Unmatched junction bases numbered 17, after V lost 4 bases and J lost 4 bases. CDR1 SGHAT and CDR2 FQNNGV come from the germline V gene. The DNA for the CDR3 is TGTGCCAGCAGCTCGCAGCTCCTGACCGGGACTAGCGGAAGAGAGACCCAGTACTTC. Translated: CASSSQLLTGTSGRETQYF.

This clone appeared many times. The V gene is TRBV30, the J gene TRBJ1-5; D ambiguous. Trimming removed 2 bases at V and 8 bases at J, with 13 bases between. The CDR3 runs to 13 residues. Germline V gene lookup returns CDR1 GTSNPN and CDR2 SVGIG (reference sequence). The CDR3 loop is CAWSPQSGKPQHF. The CDR3 DNA follows: TGTGCCTGGAGTCCTCAATCAGGAAAGCCCCAGCATTTT.

The sample holds one count of this clone. The chain joins TRBV11-2 to TRBJ2-2; no firm D call. The V gene lost 4 bases and the J gene lost 1 base, with 7 bases spanning the gap. The CDR3 has 14 residues. The germline CDR1 and CDR2 sequences are SGHAT and FQNNGV. The CDR3 sequence is CASSSPRNTGELFF. The CDR3 DNA reads as TGTGCCAGCAGCTCGCCCAGGAACACCGGGGAGCTGTTTTTT. Together with reference TRBV11-2 and TRBJ2-2, the CDR3 gives the full variable domain: EAGVAQSPRYKIIEKRQSVAFWCNPISGHATLYWYQQILGQGPKLLIQFQNNGVVDDSQLPKDRFSAERLKGVDSTLKIQPAKLEDSAVYLCASSSPRNTGELFFGEGSRLTVL.

V is TRBV12-3 or TRBV12-4 and J is TRBJ1-4, with no clear D. The V end was cut by 6 bases, the J end by 4 bases, with 9 bases between. This CDR3 region has 13 residues. In DNA, the CDR3 is TGTGCCAGCAGCCTGTTTAATAATGAAAAACTGTTTTTT. This translates into CASSLFNNEKLFF.

The chain employs TRBV20-1 and TRBJ2-5; no clear D. The V gene lost 6 bases and the J gene lost 5 bases, with 10 bases spanning the gap. This CDR3 comprises 11 residues. Germline lookup yields CDR1 DFQATT and CDR2 SNEGSKA (reference sequence). The DNA of the CDR3 is TGCAGTGCATCCCCGGGTGAGACCCAGTACTTC. Translation gives CSASPGETQYF.

This clone was recorded only once. The chain links TRBV15 to TRBJ2-2; 9 nucleotides line up with TRBD1. The CDR3 has 16 amino acids. The V gene's germline CDR1 is LNHNV and CDR2 YYDKDF (reference sequence). V was pared by 0 bases and J by 7 bases, with 6 bases of the junction left unmatched. The CDR3 sequence: CATSRETGGNGGELFF. CDR3 bases: TGTGCCACCAGCAGAGAAACAGGGGGCAATGGCGGGGAGCTGTTTTTT.

The chain couples TRBV6-2 or TRBV6-3 to TRBJ2-7, with D unclear. The germline V gene has CDR1 MNHEY and CDR2 SVGEGT. CDR3 length equals 16 residues. V lost 6 bases to trimming and J lost 2 bases, with 20 bases between them. The CDR3 DNA reads TGTGCCAGCAGCCAAAGCACCGCGAAAACGCCCTACGAGCAGTACTTC. It yields the protein CASSQSTAKTPYEQYF.